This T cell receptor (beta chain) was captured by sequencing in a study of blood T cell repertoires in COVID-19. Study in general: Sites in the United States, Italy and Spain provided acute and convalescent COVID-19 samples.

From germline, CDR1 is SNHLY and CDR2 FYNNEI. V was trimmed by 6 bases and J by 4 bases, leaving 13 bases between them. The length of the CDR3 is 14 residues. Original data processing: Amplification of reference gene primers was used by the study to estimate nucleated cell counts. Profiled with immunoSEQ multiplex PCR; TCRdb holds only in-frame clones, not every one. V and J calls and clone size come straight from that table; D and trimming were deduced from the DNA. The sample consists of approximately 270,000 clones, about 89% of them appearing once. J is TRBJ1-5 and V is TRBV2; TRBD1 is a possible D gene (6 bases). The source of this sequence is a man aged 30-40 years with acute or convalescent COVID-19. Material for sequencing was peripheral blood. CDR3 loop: CASSGDRINQPQHF. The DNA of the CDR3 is TGTGCCAGCAGCGGAGACAGGATTAATCAGCCCCAGCATTTT.